These T cell receptor beta chains were read from a single sample in a study of CD8 T cells in ankylosing spondylitis. TCRdb processed the 5' RACE reads anew with MiXCR; each CDR3 protein has one entry. The sample includes about 240,000 distinct CDR3 sequences, 8% to 9.5% of them seen just once. Sequenced input: blood, either unsorted or a sorted T cell fraction (not recorded which). These receptors all come from a male donor with ankylosing spondylitis or in good health (not recorded which). The CDR3 runs from the conserved cysteine through the conserved F or W. D genes are given only for firm matches. Not all rows give a size; the values are once, few, many and, for expanded clones, a class.

CASSSPIGGRGYTF TGTGCCAGCAGCTCTCCGATCGGGGGAAGGGGCTACACCTTC TRBV7-8 many TRBJ1-2 .
CSARGGLAATADTQYF TGCAGTGCTAGAGGAGGACTAGCGGCGACCGCAGATACGCAGTATTTT TRBV20-1 many TRBJ2-3 TRBD2
CASQDRGGHNEQFF TGTGCCAGCCAAGACAGGGGAGGACACAATGAGCAGTTCTTC TRBV19 . TRBJ2-1 TRBD1
CASRGGTAFEQYF TGTGCCAGCAGGGGGGGGACAGCCTTCGAGCAGTACTTC TRBV27 many TRBJ2-7 .
CSVEVDSNEKLFF TGCAGCGTTGAAGTTGACAGTAATGAAAAACTGTTTTTT TRBV29-1 many TRBJ1-4 .
CASSGGTVLNTEAFF TGCGCCAGCAGCGGGGGGACAGTCCTAAATACGGAAGCTTTCTTT TRBV5-1 many TRBJ1-1 TRBD1
CSVEGSRGYTF TGCAGCGTTGAGGGGTCGCGGGGCTACACCTTC TRBV29-1 many TRBJ1-2 .
CASSSPGHSNTGELFF TGTGCCAGCAGTTCCCCGGGACACTCGAACACCGGGGAGCTGTTTTTT TRBV6-5 many TRBJ2-2 .
CASSQGGVAEGTEAFF TGTGCCAGCAGCCAAGGCGGGGTGGCAGAAGGCACTGAAGCTTTCTTT TRBV3-1 many TRBJ1-1 .
CASSPRDHNLYGYTF TGTGCCAGCAGCCCCAGGGACCACAACTTATATGGCTACACCTTC TRBV9 many TRBJ1-2 .
CASSFSLDTQYF TGCGCCAGCAGCTTCTCCCTGGATACGCAGTATTTT TRBV5-1 few TRBJ2-3 .
CATSGTRNTGELFF TGTGCCACCAGTGGGACGAGGAACACCGGGGAGCTGTTTTTT TRBV24-1 . TRBJ2-2 .
CAWRQGMNTEAFF TGTGCCTGGAGGCAGGGAATGAACACTGAAGCTTTCTTT TRBV30 many TRBJ1-1 .
CAWSVLARYTDTQYF TGTGCCTGGAGTGTTTTGGCCCGATACACAGATACGCAGTATTTT TRBV30 . TRBJ2-3 .
CASSTTGYNEQFF TGTGCCAGCAGTACCACAGGCTACAATGAGCAGTTCTTC TRBV6-1 many TRBJ2-1 .
CASSTAGTARSEAFF TGTGCCAGCAGCACCGCCGGGACAGCAAGATCTGAAGCTTTCTTT TRBV5-6 many TRBJ1-1 TRBD1
CASSPGMGGAFF TGTGCCAGCAGCCCAGGGATGGGGGGAGCTTTCTTT TRBV12-3/TRBV12-4 few TRBJ1-1 .
CSVKDRLGTYEQYF TGCAGCGTTAAGGACAGGTTGGGAACCTACGAGCAGTACTTC TRBV29-1 many TRBJ2-7 TRBD1
CASSLEREGEQYF TGTGCCAGCAGCTTAGAACGGGAGGGCGAGCAGTACTTC TRBV7-3 few TRBJ2-7 TRBD2
CASSLRTRGRSEKLFF TGTGCCAGCAGCTTACGGACCCGGGGGCGATCTGAAAAACTGTTTTTT TRBV7-9 many TRBJ1-4 .
CASSLDFGGYEQYF TGTGCCAGCAGTTTGGACTTTGGGGGATACGAGCAGTACTTC TRBV6-5 . TRBJ2-7 .
CATSRLAEYNEQFF TGTGCCACCAGCAGACTAGCGGAGTACAATGAGCAGTTCTTC TRBV15 many TRBJ2-1 TRBD2